These 24 T cell receptor beta chains were all obtained from the same sample, sequenced in a study of blood T cell repertoires in COVID-19. The data were produced by immunoSEQ multiplex PCR, yet TCRdb's version contains in-frame clones alone and is incomplete. This table holds about 170,000 clones, about 87% found once. The sequenced material came from peripheral blood. The source is a man aged 18 to 30 with active or convalescent COVID-19.

The chain links TRBV3-1 (or the pseudogene TRBV3-2) to TRBJ2-3; 12 bases map to TRBD2. The CDR3 has 18 residues. Germline loops: CDR1 LGHDT, CDR2 YNNKEL (reference sequence). Trimming at V came to 1 base and at J to 5 bases, leaving 10 bases not matched to a gene. CDR3 amino acids: CASSQGASGGALVDTQYF. CDR3 nucleotides: TGTGCCAGCAGCCAAGGGGCTAGCGGGGGGGCCTTGGTAGATACGCAGTATTTT.

This chain joins TRBV30 and TRBJ1-1, with 7 positions matching TRBD1. The CDR3 covers 16 residues. CDR1 is GTSNPN, CDR2 SVGIG, per germline (reference sequence). Losses at the gene ends were 0 bases for V and 1 base for J; bases not matched to a gene: 8. The CDR3 protein is CAWSVLRGTANTEAFF. Written as DNA, the CDR3 is TGTGCCTGGAGTGTCTTACGCGGGACAGCGAACACTGAAGCTTTCTTT.

The V gene is TRBV18, the J gene TRBJ1-2; 10 bases are a match to TRBD1. This CDR3 has 14 amino acids. Germline V gene lookup returns CDR1 KGHSH and CDR2 LQKENI. After removal of 4 bases from V and 4 bases from J, the junction contained 3 bases not matched to a gene. DNA for the CDR3: TGTGCCAGCTCACGACAGGGGGCTTTCTATGGCTACACCTTC. It encodes CASSRQGAFYGYTF.

The genes are TRBV4-1 and TRBJ2-2; 9 bases match TRBD1. CDR3 length: 17 residues. Trimming cost V 4 bases and J 1 base; bases outside gene matches: 7. CDR1 MGHRA and CDR2 YSYEKL come from the germline V gene. Here the CDR3 reads CASSPLPGQGNTGELFF. CDR3 coding DNA: TGCGCCAGCAGCCCGTTGCCGGGACAGGGGAACACCGGGGAGCTGTTTTTT.

This rearrangement joins TRBV27 to TRBJ1-4; the match to TRBD1 covers 8 bases. V was clipped by 7 bases and J by 8 bases; unmatched bases: 9. The CDR3 is 14 residues long. In germline, CDR1 is MNHEY, CDR2 SMNVEV (reference sequence). CDR3 protein: CASTGAGGREKLFF. DNA for the CDR3: TGTGCCAGCACCGGGGCAGGGGGCCGCGAAAAACTGTTTTTT.

The chain joins TRBV28 to TRBJ1-4; the D gene is possibly TRBD1 (5 bases). Trimming took off 6 bases at V and 7 bases at J, with 9 bases between the two ends. Germline assignment: CDR1 MDHEN and CDR2 SYDVKM. CDR3 length: 12 residues. The CDR3 DNA reads TGTGCCAGCAGGCAGGGTGGTGAAAAACTGTTTTTT. Translated, it gives CASRQGGEKLFF.

The rearrangement uses TRBV6-1 and TRBJ1-1, with no clear D. The germline V and J ends were trimmed by 2 bases and 1 base, with 8 bases remaining between them. Germline-derived CDR1 and CDR2 are MNHNS and SASEGT. CDR3 size: 14 residues. This CDR3 reads CASSELRGNTEAFF. CDR3 in DNA: TGTGCCAGCAGTGAATTGCGGGGGAACACTGAAGCTTTCTTT.

The rearrangement joins TRBV9 to TRBJ2-7; no clear D gene. With 4 bases removed from V and 6 bases from J, the gap between germline ends came to 20 bases. Germline CDR1 SGDLS, CDR2 YYNGEE. The CDR3 has 15 residues. CDR3 residues: CASSPVEWVLSEQYF. CDR3 nucleotides: TGTGCCAGCAGCCCCGTGGAGTGGGTTCTGAGCGAGCAGTACTTC.

In its sample, this clone was seen a few times. V usage is TRBV15 and J usage is TRBJ1-6; D may be TRBD1 (5 bases). With 5 bases removed from V and 10 bases from J, the gap between germline ends came to 15 bases. The V gene's germline CDR1 is LNHNV and CDR2 YYDKDF (reference sequence). This CDR3 is built from 14 residues. This CDR3 is CATSPGRVESPLHF. The CDR3 nucleotides read TGTGCCACCAGCCCTGGCAGGGTGGAATCACCCCTCCACTTT.

The chain couples TRBV5-4 to TRBJ1-2; D is unresolved. This CDR3 is built from 13 residues. V dropped 1 base and J dropped 3 bases, with 7 bases sitting between them. Germline V lookup: CDR1 SGHNT, CDR2 YYREEE (reference sequence). The CDR3 DNA sequence: TGTGCCAGCAGCTTGCAAGTAGACTATGGCTACACCTTC. Protein: CASSLQVDYGYTF.

This chain joins TRBV21-1 and TRBJ2-5; the table names TRBD1, a call not compared with the DNA. TRBV21-1 is assigned pseudogene status. The CDR3 is 15 amino acids. The CDR3 spells CASSKVRGRQETQYF. The CDR3 nucleotides read TGTGCCAGCAGCAAAGTTAGGGGGCGACAAGAGACCCAGTACTTC.

The rearrangement links TRBV10-3 to TRBJ1-2, with D perhaps matching TRBD1 (6 bases). The CDR3 consists of 12 residues. V was pared by 9 bases and J by 8 bases, with 16 bases between. The germline CDR1 and CDR2 sequences are ENHRY and SYGVKD. This CDR3 reads CAIGIRGEGYTF. The CDR3 DNA is TGTGCCATTGGGATCAGGGGCGAAGGCTACACCTTC.

The chain uses TRBV5-4 and TRBJ1-1; weak D call: TRBD1 (6 bases). The length of the CDR3 is 13 residues. Trimming shortened V by 2 bases and J by 2 bases, and 7 bases separated the two germline ends. The germline CDR1 and CDR2 sequences are SGHNT and YYREEE (reference sequence). The CDR3 protein is CASSLGTNTEAFF. For the CDR3, the DNA is TGTGCCAGCAGCTTAGGGACAAACACTGAAGCTTTCTTT. Supplemented by reference TRBV5-4 and TRBJ1-1, the full variable domain reads ETGVTQSPTHLIKTRGQQVTLRCSSQSGHNTVSWYQQALGQGPQFIFQYYREEENGRGNFPPRFSGLQFPNYSSELNVNALELDDSALYLCASSLGTNTEAFFGQGTRLTVV.

The chain carries TRBV4-2 and TRBJ2-2; 8 bases match TRBD2. The CDR3 consists of 19 residues. Germline V gene lookup returns CDR1 LGHNA and CDR2 YNFKEQ. V shed 1 base and J 2 bases; nucleotides not matched to a gene: 12. CDR3: CASSQGRSSGTGNTGELFF. The CDR3 DNA reads as TGTGCCAGCAGCCAAGGTAGGAGTAGCGGGACGGGAAACACCGGGGAGCTGTTTTTT.

The genes are TRBV5-4 and TRBJ2-5; the match to TRBD1 covers 10 bases. Germline lookup yields CDR1 SGHNT and CDR2 YYREEE (reference sequence). J lost 3 bases, V lost 0 bases, and 2 bases had no gene match. There are 15 residues in the CDR3. Here the CDR3 DNA reads TGTGCCAGCAGCTTGGACGGGACAGGGGAAGAGACCCAGTACTTC. Protein: CASSLDGTGEETQYF.

V gene TRBV2 combines with J gene TRBJ2-3; TRBD1 agrees at 8 bases. This CDR3 is built from 15 residues. The ends lost 3 bases at V and 1 base at J; junction bases unmatched: 3. Germline V lookup: CDR1 SNHLY, CDR2 FYNNEI. The CDR3 protein is CASSDMGQGTDTQYF. The CDR3 region has the DNA TGTGCCAGCAGTGATATGGGACAGGGCACAGATACGCAGTATTTT.

The genes are TRBV7-3 and TRBJ1-2; the D gene is possibly TRBD1 (5 bases). The CDR3 consists of 16 residues. With 0 bases removed from V and 5 bases from J, the gap between germline ends came to 16 bases. In germline, CDR1 is SGHTA, CDR2 FQGTGA. CDR3 sequence: CASSLTGQGIGYGYTF. DNA of the CDR3: TGTGCCAGCAGCTTAACAGGGCAGGGAATTGGGTATGGCTACACCTTC.

CDR3 amino acids: CASSLAGRGGNSPLHF. In nucleotides, the CDR3 is TGTGCCAGCAGCTTGGCCGGTAGGGGGGGAAATTCACCCCTCCACTTT. This chain links TRBV5-4 with TRBJ1-6, with D perhaps matching TRBD1 (6 bases). Germline lookup yields CDR1 SGHNT and CDR2 YYREEE (reference sequence). The CDR3 sequence is 16 residues long. V lost 0 bases, J lost 7 bases, and 14 bases lay in between.

The J gene is TRBJ2-3, the V gene TRBV15; tentative D call: TRBD2 (5 bases). Trimming pared 5 bases from V and 11 bases from J, leaving 23 bases between. This CDR3 has 15 amino acids. The germline V gene has CDR1 LNHNV and CDR2 YYDKDF (reference sequence). The CDR3 sequence is CATSDSSEGGSEQYF. In DNA, the CDR3 is TGTGCCACCAGCGACTCATCCGAAGGCGGGTCAGAGCAGTATTTT.

The V and J genes are TRBV2 and TRBJ1-5; possible D gene TRBD1, 6 bases. Germline values: CDR1 SNHLY, CDR2 FYNNEI. The CDR3 length is 14 residues. Between the trimmed V and J ends, which lost 4 bases and 3 bases, there was a span of 10 bases. The CDR3 spells CASSGTAYNQPQHF. Written as DNA, the CDR3 is TGTGCCAGCAGTGGGACAGCCTACAATCAGCCCCAGCATTTT.

The genes are TRBV4-1 and TRBJ1-2, with D tentatively TRBD1 (5 bases). Germline CDR1 and CDR2: MGHRA and YSYEKL. V was pared by 3 bases and J by 3 bases, with 17 bases between. CDR3 length: 16 amino acids. The CDR3 reads CASSQTNRPEYYGYTF. Here the CDR3 DNA reads TGCGCCAGCAGCCAGACCAACAGGCCTGAGTACTATGGCTACACCTTC.

V and J are TRBV2 and TRBJ1-6, with 7 bases matching TRBD1. Germline V lookup: CDR1 SNHLY, CDR2 FYNNEI. This CDR3 is built from 14 residues. V shed 4 bases, J shed 9 bases, and the junction held 6 bases outside the gene matches. CDR3 sequence (DNA): TGTGCCAGCAGTGCCTACAGGGGTCGTTCACCCCTCCACTTT. Translated: CASSAYRGRSPLHF.

The chain combines TRBV20-1 with TRBJ1-1; a possible D gene is TRBD1 (5 bases). V was shortened by 3 bases and J by 2 bases, with 13 bases between the two germline ends. The CDR3 has 14 amino acids. From germline, CDR1 is DFQATT and CDR2 SNEGSKA (reference sequence). This CDR3 reads CSASRGEGNTEAFF. The DNA for the CDR3 is TGCAGTGCTAGTCGGGGGGAAGGAAACACTGAAGCTTTCTTT.

CDR3 amino acids: CATSREVSGTGSQETQYF. In DNA, the CDR3 is TGTGCCACCAGCAGAGAGGTTTCCGGGACAGGGTCCCAAGAGACCCAGTACTTC. This chain joins TRBV15 and TRBJ2-5; TRBD1 agrees at 9 bases. The CDR3 covers 18 residues. The V segment lost 0 bases and the J segment 1 base; nucleotides outside the gene matches: 9. CDR1 is LNHNV, CDR2 YYDKDF, per germline (reference sequence).